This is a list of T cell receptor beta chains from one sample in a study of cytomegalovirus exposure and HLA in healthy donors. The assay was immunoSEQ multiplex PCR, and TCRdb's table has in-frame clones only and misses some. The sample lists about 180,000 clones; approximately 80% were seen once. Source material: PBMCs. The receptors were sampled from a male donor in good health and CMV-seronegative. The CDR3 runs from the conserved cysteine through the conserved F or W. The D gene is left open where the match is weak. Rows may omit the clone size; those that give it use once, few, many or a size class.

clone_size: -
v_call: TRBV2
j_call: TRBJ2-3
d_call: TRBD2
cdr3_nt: TGTGCCAGCAGCGGGGGGGAGGCATCGAGCACAGATACGCAGTATTTT
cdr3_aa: CASSGGEASSTDTQYF

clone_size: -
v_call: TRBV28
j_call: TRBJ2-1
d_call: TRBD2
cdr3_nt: TGTGCCAGCAGGGGGACTAGCGGGAGTGTAGATGAGCAGTTCTTC
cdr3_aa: CASRGTSGSVDEQFF

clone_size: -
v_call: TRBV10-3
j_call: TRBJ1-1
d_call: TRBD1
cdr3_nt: TGTGCCATCAGAACCGGGACAGGGGGCGCGAACACTGAAGCTTTCTTT
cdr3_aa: CAIRTGTGGANTEAFF

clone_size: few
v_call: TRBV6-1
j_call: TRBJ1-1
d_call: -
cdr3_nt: TGTGCCAGCAGTGAATTGGGGGGGCCGAACACTGAAGCTTTCTTT
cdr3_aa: CASSELGGPNTEAFF

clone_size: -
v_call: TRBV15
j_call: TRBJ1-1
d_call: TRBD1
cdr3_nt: TGTGCCACCAGCTCCAAACGACAGGGAAAGCGGAACACTGAAGCTTTCTTT
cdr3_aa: CATSSKRQGKRNTEAFF

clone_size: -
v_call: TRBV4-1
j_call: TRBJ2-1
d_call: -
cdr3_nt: TGCGCCAGCAGCCAAGTCCAGGGGAACTCCTACAATGAGCAGTTCTTC
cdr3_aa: CASSQVQGNSYNEQFF

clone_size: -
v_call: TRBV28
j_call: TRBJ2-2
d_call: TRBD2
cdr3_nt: TGTGCCAGCAGCCCCGCGGGACTACGTCCGAACACCGGGGAGCTGTTTTTT
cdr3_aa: CASSPAGLRPNTGELFF

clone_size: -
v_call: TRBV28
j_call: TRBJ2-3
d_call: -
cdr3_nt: TGTGCCAGCAGCCCGGTAAGGACAGCAGGTACGCAGTATTTT
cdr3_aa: CASSPVRTAGTQYF

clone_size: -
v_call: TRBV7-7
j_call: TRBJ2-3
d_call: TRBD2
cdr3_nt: TGTGCCAGCAGCCCCTGGACTAGCGGGCGCACAGATACGCAGTATTTT
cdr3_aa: CASSPWTSGRTDTQYF

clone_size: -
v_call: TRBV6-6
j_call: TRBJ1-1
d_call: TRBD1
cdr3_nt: TGTGCCAGCAGTAAGATTACAGGGGGGGACACTGAAGCTTTCTTT
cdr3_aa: CASSKITGGDTEAFF

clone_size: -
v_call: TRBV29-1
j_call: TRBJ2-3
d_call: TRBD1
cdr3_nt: TGCAGCGTTATACAGGGGACAGATACGCAGTATTTT
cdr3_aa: CSVIQGTDTQYF

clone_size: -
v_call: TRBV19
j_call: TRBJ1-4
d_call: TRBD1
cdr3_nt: TGTGCCAGTAGAAACCGGGACAGGGCTTCGGAAAAACTGTTTTTT
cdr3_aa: CASRNRDRASEKLFF

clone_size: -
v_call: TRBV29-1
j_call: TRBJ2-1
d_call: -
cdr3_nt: TGCAGCGTCTGGGGGGTGAGCTCCTACAATGAGCAGTTCTTC
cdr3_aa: CSVWGVSSYNEQFF

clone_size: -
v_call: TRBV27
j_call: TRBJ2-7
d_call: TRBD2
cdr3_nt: TGTGCCAGCAGTTTATCGGGACTAGCGGGAGGGTACTCCTACGAGCAGTACTTC
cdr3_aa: CASSLSGLAGGYSYEQYF

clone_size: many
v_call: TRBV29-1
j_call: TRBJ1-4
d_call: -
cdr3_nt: TGCAGCGTTGTCGTCGGTAATGAAAAACTGTTTTTT
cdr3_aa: CSVVVGNEKLFF

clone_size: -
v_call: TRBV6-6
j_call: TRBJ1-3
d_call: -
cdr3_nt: TGTGCCAGCAGGCACAGGGTTGGAAACACCATATATTTT
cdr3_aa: CASRHRVGNTIYF

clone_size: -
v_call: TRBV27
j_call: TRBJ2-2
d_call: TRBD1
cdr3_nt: TGTGCCAGCCATGACAGGGATCGCCCCGGGGAGCTGTTTTTT
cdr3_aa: CASHDRDRPGELFF

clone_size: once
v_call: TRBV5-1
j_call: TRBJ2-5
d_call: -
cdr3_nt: TGCGCCAGCAGCTCCGGATCTAGCGGAGTAGGGGGGCGGGAGACCCAGTACTTC
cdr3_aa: CASSSGSSGVGGRETQYF

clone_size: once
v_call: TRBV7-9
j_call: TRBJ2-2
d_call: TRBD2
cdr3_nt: TGTGCCAGCAGCCCCCGACTAGCGAGAAACACCGGGGAGCTGTTTTTT
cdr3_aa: CASSPRLARNTGELFF

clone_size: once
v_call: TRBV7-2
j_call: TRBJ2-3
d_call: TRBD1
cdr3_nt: TGTGCCAGCAGCCAGGACAGGGATGGCACAGATACGCAGTATTTT
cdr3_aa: CASSQDRDGTDTQYF

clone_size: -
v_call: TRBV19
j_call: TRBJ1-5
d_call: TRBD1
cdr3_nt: TGTGCCAGTAACCCCTCAGGGGGTGGCAATCAGCCCCAGCATTTT
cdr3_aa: CASNPSGGGNQPQHF

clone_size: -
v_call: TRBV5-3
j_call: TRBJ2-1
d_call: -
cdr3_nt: TGTGCCAGAAGAGGGATCGGGGGTAGCTCCTACAATGAGCAGTTCTTC
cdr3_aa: CARRGIGGSSYNEQFF

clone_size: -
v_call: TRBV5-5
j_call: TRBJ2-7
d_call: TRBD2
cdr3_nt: TGTGCCAGCAGCTTGTTGATGGGCGGGAGGGCCTACGAGCAGTACTTC
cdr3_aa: CASSLLMGGRAYEQYF

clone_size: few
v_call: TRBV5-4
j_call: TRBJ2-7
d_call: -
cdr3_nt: TGTGCCAGCAGCGCCCTGACGGGTGGCGAGCAGTACTTC
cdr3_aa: CASSALTGGEQYF

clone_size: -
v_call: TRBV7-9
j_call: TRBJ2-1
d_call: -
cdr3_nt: TGTGCCAGCAGCTTACAGGGTAATGAGCAGTTCTTC
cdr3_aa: CASSLQGNEQFF

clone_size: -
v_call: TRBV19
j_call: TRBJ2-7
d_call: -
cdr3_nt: TGTGCCAGTACACACTACCGTCGAAGCTCCTACGAGCAGTACTTC
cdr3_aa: CASTHYRRSSYEQYF

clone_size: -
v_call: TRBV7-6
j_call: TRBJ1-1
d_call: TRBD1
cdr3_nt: TGTGCCAGCAGCTTAGGGGACAGGAACACTGAAGCTTTCTTT
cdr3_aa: CASSLGDRNTEAFF

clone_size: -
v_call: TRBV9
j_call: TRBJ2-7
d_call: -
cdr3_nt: TGTGCCAGCAGCGAGAATACAGGGAATTTCGACGAGCAGTACTTC
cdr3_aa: CASSENTGNFDEQYF

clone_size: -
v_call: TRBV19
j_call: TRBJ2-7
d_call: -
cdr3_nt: TGTGCCAGTAGAGACCGAGAGGAGGACCTCTACGAGCAGTACTTC
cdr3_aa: CASRDREEDLYEQYF

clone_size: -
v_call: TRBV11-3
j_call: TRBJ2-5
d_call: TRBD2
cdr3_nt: TGTGCCAGCAGCAAACGGACTAGCGGTGAACAAGAGACCCAGTACTTC
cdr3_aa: CASSKRTSGEQETQYF

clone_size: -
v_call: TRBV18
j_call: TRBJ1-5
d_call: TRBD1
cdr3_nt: TGTGCCAGCTCACCGACATCCGGACAGGGGACTCAGCCCCAGCATTTT
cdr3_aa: CASSPTSGQGTQPQHF

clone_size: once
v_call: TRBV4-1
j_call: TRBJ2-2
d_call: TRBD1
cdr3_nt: TGCGCCAGCAGCAAACCGGGACAGGGAGACACCGGGGAGCTGTTTTTT
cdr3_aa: CASSKPGQGDTGELFF

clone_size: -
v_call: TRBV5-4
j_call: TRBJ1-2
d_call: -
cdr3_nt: TGTGCCAGCAGCTTGGCAACGGGGTACTATGGCTACACCTTC
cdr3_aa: CASSLATGYYGYTF

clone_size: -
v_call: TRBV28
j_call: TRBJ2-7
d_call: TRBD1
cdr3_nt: TGTGCCAGCAGTTTACCGGGACAGCGGCATTACGAGCAGTACTTC
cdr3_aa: CASSLPGQRHYEQYF

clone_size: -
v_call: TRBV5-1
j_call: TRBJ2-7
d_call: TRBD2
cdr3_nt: TGCGCCAGCAGCTTTCAGGGAGGGTACTCCTACGAGCAGTACTTC
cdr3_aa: CASSFQGGYSYEQYF

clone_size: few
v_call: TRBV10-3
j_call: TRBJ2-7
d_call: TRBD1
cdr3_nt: TGTGCCATCGAGGACCGCGACAGGGGCTCCTACGAGCAGTACTTC
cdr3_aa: CAIEDRDRGSYEQYF

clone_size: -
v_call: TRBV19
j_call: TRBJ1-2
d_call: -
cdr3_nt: TGTGCCAGTAGTTCCGCAGCGACTAACTATGGCTACACCTTC
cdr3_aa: CASSSAATNYGYTF

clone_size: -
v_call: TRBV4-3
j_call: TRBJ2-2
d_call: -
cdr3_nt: TGCGCCAGCAGCCAACTTCTGGCACCGGGAACTTTCGTGGGCGGGGAGCTGTTTTTT
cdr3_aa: CASSQLLAPGTFVGGELFF

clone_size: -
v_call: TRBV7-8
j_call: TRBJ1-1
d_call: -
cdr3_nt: TGTGCCAGCAGCTCCGGGCGGGGGCGGTCGATAACTGAAGCTTTCTTT
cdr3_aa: CASSSGRGRSITEAFF

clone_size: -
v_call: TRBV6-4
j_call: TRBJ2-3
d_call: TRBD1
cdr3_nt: TGTGCCAGCAGATTGACAGGGACCCACACAGATACGCAGTATTTT
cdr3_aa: CASRLTGTHTDTQYF

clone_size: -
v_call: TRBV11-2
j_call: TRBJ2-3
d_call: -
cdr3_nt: TGTGCCAGCAGCTTAGGGCCAGGGCCCACAGATACGCAGTATTTT
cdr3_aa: CASSLGPGPTDTQYF

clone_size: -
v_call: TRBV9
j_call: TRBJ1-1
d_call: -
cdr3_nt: TGTGCCAGCACTCCTGGGCAGGTGAACACTGAAGCTTTCTTT
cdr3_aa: CASTPGQVNTEAFF

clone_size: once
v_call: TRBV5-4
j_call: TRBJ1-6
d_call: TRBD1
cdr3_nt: TGTGCCAGCAGCTTGAGGCAGGGGGGTTCACCCCTCCACTTT
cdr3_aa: CASSLRQGGSPLHF

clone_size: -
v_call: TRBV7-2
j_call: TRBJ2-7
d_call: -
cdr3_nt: TGTGCCAGCAGCTCGAGGGACTTCTACGAGCAGTACTTC
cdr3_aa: CASSSRDFYEQYF

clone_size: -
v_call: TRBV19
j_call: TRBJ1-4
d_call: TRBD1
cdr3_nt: TGTGCCAGTAGCAAGGCTAGGGACAGGGGGCGCACTGAAAAACTGTTTTTT
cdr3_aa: CASSKARDRGRTEKLFF

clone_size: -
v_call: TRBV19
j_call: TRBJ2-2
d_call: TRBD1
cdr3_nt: TGTGCCACTTCCGGGACAGGGGTCACCGGGGAGCTGTTTTTT
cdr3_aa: CATSGTGVTGELFF

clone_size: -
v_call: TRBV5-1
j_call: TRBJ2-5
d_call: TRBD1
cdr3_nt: TGCGCCAGCAGCTACCAACAGGGGGTGCAAGAGACCCAGTACTTC
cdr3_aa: CASSYQQGVQETQYF

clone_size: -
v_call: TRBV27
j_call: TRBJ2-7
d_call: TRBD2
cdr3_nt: TGTGCCAGCAGCCCAGTAGGTAGCGGGAAATGGGAGTACTTC
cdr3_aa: CASSPVGSGKWEYF

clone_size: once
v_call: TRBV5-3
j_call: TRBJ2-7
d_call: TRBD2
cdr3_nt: TGTGCCAGAAGCCGGACTAGCGACGTGAGTGACGAGCAGTACTTC
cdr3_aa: CARSRTSDVSDEQYF

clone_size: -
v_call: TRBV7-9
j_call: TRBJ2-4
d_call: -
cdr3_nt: TGTTCCAGCAGCTTATCTGAGGGTGTAACCAAAAACATTCAGTACTTC
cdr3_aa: CSSSLSEGVTKNIQYF

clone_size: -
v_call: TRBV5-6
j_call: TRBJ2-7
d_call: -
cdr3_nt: TGTGCCAGCAGCCGGCCCGAAGGAGGAGACTACGAGCAGTACTTC
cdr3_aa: CASSRPEGGDYEQYF

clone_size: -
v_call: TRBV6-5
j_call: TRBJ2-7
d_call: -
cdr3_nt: TGTGCCAGCAGTTACTCTACTAGTGGCGCCTACGAGCAGTACTTC
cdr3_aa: CASSYSTSGAYEQYF

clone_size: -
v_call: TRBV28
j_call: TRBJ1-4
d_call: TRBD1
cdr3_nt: TGTGCCAGCAGTTTCGTCCCCGGACAGGGAAGTGAAAAACTGTTTTTT
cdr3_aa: CASSFVPGQGSEKLFF

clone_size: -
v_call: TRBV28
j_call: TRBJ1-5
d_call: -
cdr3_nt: TGTGCCAGCAGTCCCCGTGACAGTCGAAGCAATCAGCCCCAGCATTTT
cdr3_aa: CASSPRDSRSNQPQHF